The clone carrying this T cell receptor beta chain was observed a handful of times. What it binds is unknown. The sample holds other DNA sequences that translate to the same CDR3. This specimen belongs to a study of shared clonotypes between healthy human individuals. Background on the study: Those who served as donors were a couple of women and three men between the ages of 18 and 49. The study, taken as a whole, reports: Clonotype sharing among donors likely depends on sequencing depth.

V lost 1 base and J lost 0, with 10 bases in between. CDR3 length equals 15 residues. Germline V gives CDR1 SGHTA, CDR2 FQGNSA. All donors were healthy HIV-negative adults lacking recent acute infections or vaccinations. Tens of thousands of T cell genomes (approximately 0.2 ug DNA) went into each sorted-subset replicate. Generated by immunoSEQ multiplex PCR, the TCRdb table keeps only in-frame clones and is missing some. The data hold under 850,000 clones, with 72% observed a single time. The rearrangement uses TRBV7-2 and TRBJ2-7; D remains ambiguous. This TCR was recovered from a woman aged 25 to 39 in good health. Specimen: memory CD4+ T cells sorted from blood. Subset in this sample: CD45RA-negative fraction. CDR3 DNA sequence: TGTGCCAGCAGCTTAGTTTCCGGAGACTCCTACGAGCAGTACTTC. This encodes CASSLVSGDSYEQYF.